This record covers a single T cell receptor beta chain. The antigen is not known. This sample is part of a study of shared clonotypes between healthy human individuals. Study-wide context: The donors, two women and a few men, were aged 18 to 49.

The repertoire was sequenced with immunoSEQ multiplex PCR; TCRdb's copy has only in-frame clones and lacks some. There are 550,000 to 850,000 clones in the sample; around 74% occur only once, and approximately 1.7% lies in the top ten. The CDR3 totals 17 residues. Looked up from germline, CDR1 is MNHEY and CDR2 is SMNVEV (reference sequence). The V and J ends lost 5 bases and 2 bases respectively, with 18 bases between them. Points from the study as a whole: All-four-donor shared clonotypes had higher generation probabilities than non-shared clonotypes did. Large depth notwithstanding, sorted-subset sequencing proved incomplete by rarefaction.

This clonotype originated in a woman in her 30s in good health. Material: memory CD4+ T cells sorted from blood. Subset reported: CD45RA-negative fraction. The V call is TRBV27, the J call TRBJ1-4; maybe TRBD1 (5 bases). CDR3 sequence reads: CASSGSPGQITNEKLFF. CDR3 bases: TGTGCCAGCAGTGGTAGCCCGGGGCAGATCACTAATGAAAAACTGTTTTTT.